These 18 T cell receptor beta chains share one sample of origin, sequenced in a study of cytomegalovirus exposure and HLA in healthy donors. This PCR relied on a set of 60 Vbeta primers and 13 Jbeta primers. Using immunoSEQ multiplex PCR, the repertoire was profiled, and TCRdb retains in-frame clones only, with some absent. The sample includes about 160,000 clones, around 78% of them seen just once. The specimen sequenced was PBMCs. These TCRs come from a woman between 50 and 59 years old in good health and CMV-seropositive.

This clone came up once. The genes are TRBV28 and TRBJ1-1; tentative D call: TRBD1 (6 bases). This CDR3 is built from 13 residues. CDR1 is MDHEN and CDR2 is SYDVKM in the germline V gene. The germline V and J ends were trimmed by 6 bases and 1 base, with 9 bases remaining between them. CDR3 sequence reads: CASSRDTNTEAFF. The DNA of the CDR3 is TGTGCCAGCAGCCGGGACACGAACACTGAAGCTTTCTTT.

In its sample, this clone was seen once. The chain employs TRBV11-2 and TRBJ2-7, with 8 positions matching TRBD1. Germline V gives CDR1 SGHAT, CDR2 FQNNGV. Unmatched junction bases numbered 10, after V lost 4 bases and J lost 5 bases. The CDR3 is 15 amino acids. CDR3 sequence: CASSSVLRTGNEQYF. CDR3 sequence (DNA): TGTGCCAGCAGCTCGGTATTACGGACAGGGAACGAGCAGTACTTC.

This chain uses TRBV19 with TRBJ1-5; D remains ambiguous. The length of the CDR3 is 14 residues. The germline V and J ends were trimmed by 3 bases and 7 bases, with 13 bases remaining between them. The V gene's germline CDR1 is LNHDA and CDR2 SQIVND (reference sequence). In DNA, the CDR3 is TGTGCCAGTAGTATCGCTGGGAGGGCGCAGCCCCAGCATTTT. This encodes CASSIAGRAQPQHF. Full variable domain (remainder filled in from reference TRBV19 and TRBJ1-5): DGGITQSPKYLFRKEGQNVTLSCEQNLNHDAMYWYRQDPGQGLRLIYYSQIVNDFQKGDIAEGYSVSREKKESFPLTVTSAQKNPTAFYLCASSIAGRAQPQHFGDGTRLSIL.

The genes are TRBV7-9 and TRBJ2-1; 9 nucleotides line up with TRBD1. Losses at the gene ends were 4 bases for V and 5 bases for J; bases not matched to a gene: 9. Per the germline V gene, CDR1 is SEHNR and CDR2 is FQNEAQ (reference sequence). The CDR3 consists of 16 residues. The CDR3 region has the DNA TGTGCCAGCAGCTGGAGAACAGGGGGCTTTGACAATGAGCAGTTCTTC. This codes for CASSWRTGGFDNEQFF.

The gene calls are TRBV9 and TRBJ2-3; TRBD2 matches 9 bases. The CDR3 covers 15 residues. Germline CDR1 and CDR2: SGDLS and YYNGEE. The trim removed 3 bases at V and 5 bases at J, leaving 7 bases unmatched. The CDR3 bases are TGTGCCAGCAGCGCGTCTAGCGGGGCTAAAGATACGCAGTATTTT. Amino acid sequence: CASSASSGAKDTQYF.

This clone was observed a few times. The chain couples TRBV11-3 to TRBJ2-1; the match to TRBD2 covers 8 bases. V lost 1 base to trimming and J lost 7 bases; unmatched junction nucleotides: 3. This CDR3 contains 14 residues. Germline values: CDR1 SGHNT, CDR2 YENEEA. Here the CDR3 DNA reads TGTGCCAGCAGCTTAGGCGGGGGGCGGAATGAGCAGTTCTTC. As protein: CASSLGGGRNEQFF. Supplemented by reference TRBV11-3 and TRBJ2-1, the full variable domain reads EAGVVQSPRYKIIEKKQPVAFWCNPISGHNTLYWYLQNLGQGPELLIRYENEEAVDDSQLPKDRFSAERLKGVDSTLKIQPAELGDSAVYLCASSLGGGRNEQFFGPGTRLTVL.

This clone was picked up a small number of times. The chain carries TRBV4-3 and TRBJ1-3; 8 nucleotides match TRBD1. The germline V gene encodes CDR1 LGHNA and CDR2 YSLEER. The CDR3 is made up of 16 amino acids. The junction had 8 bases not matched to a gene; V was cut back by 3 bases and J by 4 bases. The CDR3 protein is CASSQASTGDGNTIYF. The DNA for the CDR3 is TGCGCCAGCAGCCAGGCTTCGACAGGGGACGGAAACACCATATATTTT.

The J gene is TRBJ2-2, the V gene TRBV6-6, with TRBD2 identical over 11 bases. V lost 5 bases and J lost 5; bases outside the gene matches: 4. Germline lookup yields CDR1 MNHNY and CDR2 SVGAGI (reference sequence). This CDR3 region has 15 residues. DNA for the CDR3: TGTGCCAGCAGTCCACTAGCGGGAGTTACCGGGGAGCTGTTTTTT. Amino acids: CASSPLAGVTGELFF.

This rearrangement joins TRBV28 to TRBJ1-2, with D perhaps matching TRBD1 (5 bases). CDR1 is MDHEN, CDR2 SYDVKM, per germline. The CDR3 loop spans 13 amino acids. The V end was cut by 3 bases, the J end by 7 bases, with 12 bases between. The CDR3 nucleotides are TGTGCCAGCAGTTTTGGGGGGAAGGTTGGCTACACCTTC. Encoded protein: CASSFGGKVGYTF.

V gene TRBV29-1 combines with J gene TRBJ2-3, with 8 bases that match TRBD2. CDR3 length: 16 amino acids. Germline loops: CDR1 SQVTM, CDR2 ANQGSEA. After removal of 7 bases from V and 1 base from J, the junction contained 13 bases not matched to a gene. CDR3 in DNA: TGCAGCGCAACGAAGGGACTAGAGCCGGGCACAGATACGCAGTATTTT. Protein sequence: CSATKGLEPGTDTQYF.

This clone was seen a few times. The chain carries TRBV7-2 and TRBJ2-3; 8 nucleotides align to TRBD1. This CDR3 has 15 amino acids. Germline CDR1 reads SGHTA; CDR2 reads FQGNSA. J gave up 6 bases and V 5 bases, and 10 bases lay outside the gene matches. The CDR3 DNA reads TGTGCCAGCAGCCGTCAGACAGGGGATTTGGATACGCAGTATTTT. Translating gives CASSRQTGDLDTQYF.

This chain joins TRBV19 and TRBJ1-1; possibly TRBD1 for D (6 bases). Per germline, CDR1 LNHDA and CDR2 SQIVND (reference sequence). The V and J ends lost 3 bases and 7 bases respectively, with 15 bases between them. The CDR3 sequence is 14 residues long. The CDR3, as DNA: TGTGCCAGTAGTATTGACAGGCAAGGGGTTGAAGCTTTCTTT. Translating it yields CASSIDRQGVEAFF.

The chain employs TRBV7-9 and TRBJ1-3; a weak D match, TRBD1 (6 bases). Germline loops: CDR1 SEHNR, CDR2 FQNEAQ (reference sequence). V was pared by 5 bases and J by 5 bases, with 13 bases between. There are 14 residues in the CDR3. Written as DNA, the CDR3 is TGTGCCAGCAGCGCGGGGGCAGGTAGAAACACCATATATTTT. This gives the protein CASSAGAGRNTIYF.

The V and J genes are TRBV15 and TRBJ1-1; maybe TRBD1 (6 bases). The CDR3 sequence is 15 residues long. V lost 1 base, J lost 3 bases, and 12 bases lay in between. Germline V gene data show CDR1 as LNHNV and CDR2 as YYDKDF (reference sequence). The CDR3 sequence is CATSRAGRGDTEAFF. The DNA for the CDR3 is TGTGCCACCAGCAGAGCCGGGAGGGGGGACACTGAAGCTTTCTTT.

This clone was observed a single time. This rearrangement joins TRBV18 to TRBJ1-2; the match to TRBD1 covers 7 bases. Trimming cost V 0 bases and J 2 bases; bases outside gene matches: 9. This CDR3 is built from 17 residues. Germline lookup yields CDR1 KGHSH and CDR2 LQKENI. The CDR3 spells CASSPPNVRDSNYGYTF. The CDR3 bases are TGTGCCAGCTCACCACCTAATGTGCGGGACAGCAACTATGGCTACACCTTC.

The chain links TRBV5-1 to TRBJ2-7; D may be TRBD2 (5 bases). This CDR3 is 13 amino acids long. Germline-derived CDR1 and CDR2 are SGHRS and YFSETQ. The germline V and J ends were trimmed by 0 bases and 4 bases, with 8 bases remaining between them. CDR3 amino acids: CASSLGTVYEQYF. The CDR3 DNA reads TGCGCCAGCAGCTTGGGGACTGTTTACGAGCAGTACTTC.

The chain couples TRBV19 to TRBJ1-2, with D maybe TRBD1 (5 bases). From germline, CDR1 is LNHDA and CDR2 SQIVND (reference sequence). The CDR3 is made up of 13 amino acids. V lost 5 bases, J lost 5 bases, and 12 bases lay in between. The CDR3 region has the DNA TGTGCCAGTAGTGAACGCGACAGATATGGCTACACCTTC. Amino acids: CASSERDRYGYTF.

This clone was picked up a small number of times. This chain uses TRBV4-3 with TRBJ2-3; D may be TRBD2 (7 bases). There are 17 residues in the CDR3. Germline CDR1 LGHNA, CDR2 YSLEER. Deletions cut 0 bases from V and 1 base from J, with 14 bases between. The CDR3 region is CASSQEYAGAGTDTQYF. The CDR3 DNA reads TGCGCCAGCAGCCAAGAATACGCGGGGGCTGGCACAGATACGCAGTATTTT.